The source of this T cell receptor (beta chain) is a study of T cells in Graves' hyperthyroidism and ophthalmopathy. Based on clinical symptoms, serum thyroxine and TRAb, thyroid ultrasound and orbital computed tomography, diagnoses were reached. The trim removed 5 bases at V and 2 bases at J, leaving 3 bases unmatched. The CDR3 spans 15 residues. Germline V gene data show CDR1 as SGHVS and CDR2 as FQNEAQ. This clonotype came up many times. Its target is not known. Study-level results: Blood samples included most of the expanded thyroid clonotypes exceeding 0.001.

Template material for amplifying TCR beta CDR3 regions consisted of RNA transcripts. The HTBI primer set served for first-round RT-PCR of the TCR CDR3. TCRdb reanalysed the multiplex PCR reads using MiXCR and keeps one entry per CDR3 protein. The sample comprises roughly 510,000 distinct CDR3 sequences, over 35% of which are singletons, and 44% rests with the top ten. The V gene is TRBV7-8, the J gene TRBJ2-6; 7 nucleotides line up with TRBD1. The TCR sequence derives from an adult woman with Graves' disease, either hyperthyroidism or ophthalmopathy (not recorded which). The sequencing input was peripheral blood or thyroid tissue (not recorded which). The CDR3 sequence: CASSLTGAGANVLTF. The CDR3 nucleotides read TGTGCCAGCAGCCTCACAGGGGCTGGGGCCAACGTCCTGACTTTC.